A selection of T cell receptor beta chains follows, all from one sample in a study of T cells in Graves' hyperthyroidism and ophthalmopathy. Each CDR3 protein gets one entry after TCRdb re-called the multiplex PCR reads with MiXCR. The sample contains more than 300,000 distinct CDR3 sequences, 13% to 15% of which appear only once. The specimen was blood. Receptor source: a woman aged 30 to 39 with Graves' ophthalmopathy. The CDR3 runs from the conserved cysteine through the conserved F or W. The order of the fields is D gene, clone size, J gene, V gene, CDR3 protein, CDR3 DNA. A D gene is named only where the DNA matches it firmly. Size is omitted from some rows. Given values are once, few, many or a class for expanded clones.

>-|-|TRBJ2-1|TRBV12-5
CASGLPRGGRGNEQFF
TGTGCTAGTGGTTTGCCCCGAGGGGGTAGGGGAAATGAGCAGTTCTTC
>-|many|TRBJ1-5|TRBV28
CASSTDGVNQPQHF
TGTGCCAGCAGTACGGACGGAGTCAATCAGCCCCAGCATTTT
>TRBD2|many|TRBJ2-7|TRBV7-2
CASSLGSSGVAYEQYF
TGTGCCAGCAGCTTAGGGTCTAGCGGGGTCGCCTACGAGCAGTACTTC
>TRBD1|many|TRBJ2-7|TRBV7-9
CASSPRDRGLDEQYF
TGTGCCAGCAGCCCCCGGGACAGGGGTCTTGACGAGCAGTACTTC
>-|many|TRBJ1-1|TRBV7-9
CASSFWQTEAFF
TGTGCCAGCAGCTTCTGGCAGACTGAAGCTTTCTTT
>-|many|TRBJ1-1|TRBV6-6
CASSYLNLGIGNSQNTEAFF
TGTGCCAGCAGTTACTTGAACCTCGGCATCGGGAACAGCCAGAACACTGAAGCTTTCTTT
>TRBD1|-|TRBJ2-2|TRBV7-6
CASKKTGADTGELFF
TGTGCCAGCAAAAAGACAGGGGCGGATACCGGGGAGCTGTTTTTT
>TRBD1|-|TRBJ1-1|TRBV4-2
CASSQRTGQNPEAFF
TGTGCCAGCAGCCAAAGGACAGGGCAGAACCCTGAAGCTTTCTTT
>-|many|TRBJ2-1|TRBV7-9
CASSSAGGNEQFF
TGTGCCAGCAGCTCCGCCGGGGGCAATGAGCAGTTCTTC
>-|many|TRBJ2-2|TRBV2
CASRDFKAGELFF
TGTGCCAGCAGGGACTTTAAAGCCGGGGAGCTGTTTTTT
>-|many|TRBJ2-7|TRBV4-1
CASSQDEAGTAYEQYF
TGCGCCAGCAGCCAAGATGAGGCGGGTACTGCCTACGAGCAGTACTTC
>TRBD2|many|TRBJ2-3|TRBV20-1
CSAGLAGGARTDTQYF
TGCAGTGCTGGACTAGCGGGGGGAGCTCGCACAGATACGCAGTATTTT
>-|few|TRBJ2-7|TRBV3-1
CASSHPPLGSLSEQYF
TGTGCCAGCAGCCACCCACCCCTGGGCTCCCTTAGCGAGCAGTACTTC
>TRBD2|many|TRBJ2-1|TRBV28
CASSSTSGGVFSYNEQFF
TGTGCCAGCAGTTCGACTAGCGGGGGTGTGTTCTCCTACAATGAGCAGTTCTTC
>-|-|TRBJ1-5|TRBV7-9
CASSSWGGVDNQPQHF
TGTGCCAGCAGCTCCTGGGGAGGGGTTGACAATCAGCCCCAGCATTTT
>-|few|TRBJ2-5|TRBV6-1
CASGGADGETQYF
TGTGCCAGCGGGGGGGCCGACGGAGAGACCCAGTACTTC
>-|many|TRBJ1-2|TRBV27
CASSTMGGGFYGYTF
TGTGCCAGCAGTACAATGGGGGGGGGATTTTATGGCTACACCTTC
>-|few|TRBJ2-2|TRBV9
CASSLSLWGNTGELFF
TGTGCCAGCAGCCTATCATTGTGGGGGAACACCGGGGAGCTGTTTTTT
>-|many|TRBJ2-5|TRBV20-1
CSARQGKRETQYF
TGCAGTGCTAGACAGGGGAAGAGGGAGACCCAGTACTTC
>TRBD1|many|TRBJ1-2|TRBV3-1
CASSQETLRGSMSYGYTF
TGTGCCAGCAGCCAAGAAACTCTCAGGGGGAGTATGTCGTATGGCTACACCTTC
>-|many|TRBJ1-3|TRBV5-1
CASSQGESGNTIYF
TGCGCCAGCAGCCAAGGTGAATCTGGAAACACCATATATTTT
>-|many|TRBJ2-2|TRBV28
CASSSREEFTGELFF
TGTGCCAGCAGCTCGAGGGAAGAGTTCACCGGGGAGCTGTTTTTT
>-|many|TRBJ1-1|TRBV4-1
CASSYLVQGTRTEAFF
TGCGCCAGCAGCTACCTTGTTCAGGGGACGAGGACTGAAGCTTTCTTT
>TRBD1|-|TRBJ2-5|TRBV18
CASSADRGREETQYF
TGTGCCAGCTCAGCGGACAGGGGGCGTGAGGAGACCCAGTACTTC
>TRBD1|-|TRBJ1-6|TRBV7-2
CASSLMRQGATSYNSPLHF
TGTGCCAGCAGCTTAATGAGACAGGGGGCTACGTCCTATAATTCACCCCTCCACTTT
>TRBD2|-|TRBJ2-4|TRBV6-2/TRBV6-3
CASSSKRGGLLDIQYF
TGTGCCAGCAGTTCCAAGCGGGGGGGCCTTCTGGACATTCAGTACTTC
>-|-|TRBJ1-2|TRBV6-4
CASSDLWAIVYGYTF
TGTGCCAGCAGTGATTTATGGGCGATCGTCTATGGCTACACCTTC
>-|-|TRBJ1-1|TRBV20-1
CSAPSSSSREAFF
TGCAGTGCCCCCTCATCGTCCTCCAGGGAAGCTTTCTTT
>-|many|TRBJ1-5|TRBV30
CAWSVRRGNNQPQHF
TGTGCCTGGAGTGTACGGAGAGGAAACAATCAGCCCCAGCATTTT
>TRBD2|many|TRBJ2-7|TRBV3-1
CASSQIPPGLAGEQYF
TGTGCCAGCAGCCAGATACCCCCGGGACTAGCAGGGGAGCAGTACTTC
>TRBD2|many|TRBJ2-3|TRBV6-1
CASSSMGLVTDTQYF
TGTGCCAGCAGTTCCATGGGACTAGTGACAGATACGCAGTATTTT
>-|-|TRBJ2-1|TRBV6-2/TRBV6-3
CASSYSRNEQFF
TGTGCCAGCAGTTACTCGAGGAATGAGCAGTTCTTC
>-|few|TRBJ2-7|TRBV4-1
CASSPQPVDEQYF
TGCGCCAGCAGCCCCCAACCCGTTGACGAGCAGTACTTC
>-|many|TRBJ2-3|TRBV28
CASSPYRGTDTQYF
TGTGCCAGCAGTCCCTATCGGGGGACAGATACGCAGTATTTT
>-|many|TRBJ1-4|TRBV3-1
CASSPRTAATNEKLFF
TGTGCCAGCAGCCCGCGGACGGCCGCAACTAATGAAAAACTGTTTTTT
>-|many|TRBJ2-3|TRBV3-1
CASSPGLLHMDTQYF
TGTGCCAGCAGCCCTGGACTTCTACATATGGATACGCAGTATTTT
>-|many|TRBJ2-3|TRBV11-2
CASSTRETDTQYF
TGTGCCAGCAGCACCAGGGAGACAGATACGCAGTATTTT
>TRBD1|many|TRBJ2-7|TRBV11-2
CASSLVSGTGVYEQYF
TGTGCCAGCAGTCTCGTGTCAGGGACAGGGGTCTACGAGCAGTACTTC
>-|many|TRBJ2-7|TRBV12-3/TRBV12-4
CASSLRDPYEQYF
TGTGCCAGCAGTTTGAGGGACCCCTACGAGCAGTACTTC
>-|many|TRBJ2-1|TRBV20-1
CSVPQASEQFF
TGCAGTGTTCCCCAGGCGAGTGAGCAGTTCTTC
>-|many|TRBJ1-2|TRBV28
CASSLGGVIANYGYTF
TGTGCCAGCAGTTTAGGAGGGGTGATAGCTAACTATGGCTACACCTTC
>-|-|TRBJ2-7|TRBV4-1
CASSRLGGPGEQYF
TGCGCCAGCAGCCGCTTGGGGGGGCCTGGCGAGCAGTACTTC